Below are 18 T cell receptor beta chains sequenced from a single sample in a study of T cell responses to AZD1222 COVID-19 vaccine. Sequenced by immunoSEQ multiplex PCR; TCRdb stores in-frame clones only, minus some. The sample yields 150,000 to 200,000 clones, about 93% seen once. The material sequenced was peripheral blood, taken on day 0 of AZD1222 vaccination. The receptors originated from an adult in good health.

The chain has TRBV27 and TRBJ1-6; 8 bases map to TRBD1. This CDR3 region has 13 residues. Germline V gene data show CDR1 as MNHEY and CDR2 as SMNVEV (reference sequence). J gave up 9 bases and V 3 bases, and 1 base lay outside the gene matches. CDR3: CASSLDRVSPLHF. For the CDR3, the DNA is TGTGCCAGCAGTTTGGACAGGGTTTCACCCCTCCACTTT.

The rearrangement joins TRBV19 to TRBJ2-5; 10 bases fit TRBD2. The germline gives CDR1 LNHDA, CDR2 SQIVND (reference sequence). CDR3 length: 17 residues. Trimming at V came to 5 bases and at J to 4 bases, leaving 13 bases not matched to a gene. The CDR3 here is CASSYRTSGRVPETQYF. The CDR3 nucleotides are TGTGCCAGTAGTTACAGGACTAGCGGAAGGGTCCCAGAGACCCAGTACTTC.

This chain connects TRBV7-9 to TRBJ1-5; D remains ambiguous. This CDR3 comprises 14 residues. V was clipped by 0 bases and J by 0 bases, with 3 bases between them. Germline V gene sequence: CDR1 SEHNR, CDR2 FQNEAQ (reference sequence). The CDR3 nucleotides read TGTGCCAGCAGCTTAGCGAATAGCAATCAGCCCCAGCATTTT. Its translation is CASSLANSNQPQHF.

The CDR3 sequence: CAITPGITDTQYF. In nucleotides, the CDR3 is TGTGCCATCACCCCCGGGATCACAGATACGCAGTATTTT. V usage is TRBV10-3 and J usage is TRBJ2-3, with D possibly matching TRBD2 (5 bases). The CDR3 has 13 amino acids. Trimming left V 7 bases short and J 2 bases short, with 10 bases between. The germline V gene encodes CDR1 ENHRY and CDR2 SYGVKD.

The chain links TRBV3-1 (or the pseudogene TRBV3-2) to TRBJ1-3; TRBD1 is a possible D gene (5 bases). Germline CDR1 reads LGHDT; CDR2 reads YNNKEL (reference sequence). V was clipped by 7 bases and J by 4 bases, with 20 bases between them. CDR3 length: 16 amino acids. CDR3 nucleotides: TGTGCCAGCACCCCGGGGGGGGGAATAGCAGGAAACACCATATATTTT. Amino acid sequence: CASTPGGGIAGNTIYF.

Here the CDR3 reads CASSPPQGESGYTF. The CDR3 region has the DNA TGTGCCAGCAGCCCCCCTCAGGGGGAAAGTGGCTACACCTTC. The V gene is TRBV3-1 (or the pseudogene TRBV3-2), the J gene TRBJ1-2; 7 bases are shared with TRBD1. Germline V gene lookup returns CDR1 LGHDT and CDR2 YNNKEL (reference sequence). CDR3 length equals 14 residues. Losses at the gene ends were 4 bases for V and 7 bases for J; bases not matched to a gene: 9.

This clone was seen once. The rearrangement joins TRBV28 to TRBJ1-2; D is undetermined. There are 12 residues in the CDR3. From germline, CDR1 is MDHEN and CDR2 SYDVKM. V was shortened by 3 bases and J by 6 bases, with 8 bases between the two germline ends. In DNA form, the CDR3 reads TGTGCCAGCAGTTTGTGGGGTGATGGCTACACCTTC. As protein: CASSLWGDGYTF.

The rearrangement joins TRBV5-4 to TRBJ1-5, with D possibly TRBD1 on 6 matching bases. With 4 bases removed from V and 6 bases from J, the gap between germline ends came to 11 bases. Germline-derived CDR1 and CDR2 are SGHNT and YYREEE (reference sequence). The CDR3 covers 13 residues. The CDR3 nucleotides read TGTGCCAGCAGCACAGGGCAGAGTCAGCCCCAGCATTTT. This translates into CASSTGQSQPQHF. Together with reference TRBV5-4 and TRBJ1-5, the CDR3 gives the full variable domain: ETGVTQSPTHLIKTRGQQVTLRCSSQSGHNTVSWYQQALGQGPQFIFQYYREEENGRGNFPPRFSGLQFPNYSSELNVNALELDDSALYLCASSTGQSQPQHFGDGTRLSIL.

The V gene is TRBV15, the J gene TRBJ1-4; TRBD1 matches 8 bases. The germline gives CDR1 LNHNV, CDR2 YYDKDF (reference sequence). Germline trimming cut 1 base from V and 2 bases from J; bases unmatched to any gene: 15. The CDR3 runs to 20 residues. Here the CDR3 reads CATSRVRGTTGGRTNEKLFF. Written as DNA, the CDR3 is TGTGCCACCAGCAGAGTTCGAGGGACCACAGGGGGGAGGACTAATGAAAAACTGTTTTTT.

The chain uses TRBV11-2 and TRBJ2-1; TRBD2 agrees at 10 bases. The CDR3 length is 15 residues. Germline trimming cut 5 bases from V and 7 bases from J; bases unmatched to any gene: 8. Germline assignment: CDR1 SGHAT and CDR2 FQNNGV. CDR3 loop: CASSPELAGSNEQFF. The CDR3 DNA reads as TGTGCCAGCAGCCCCGAACTAGCGGGATCGAATGAGCAGTTCTTC. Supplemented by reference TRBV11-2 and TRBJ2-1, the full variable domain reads EAGVAQSPRYKIIEKRQSVAFWCNPISGHATLYWYQQILGQGPKLLIQFQNNGVVDDSQLPKDRFSAERLKGVDSTLKIQPAKLEDSAVYLCASSPELAGSNEQFFGPGTRLTVL.

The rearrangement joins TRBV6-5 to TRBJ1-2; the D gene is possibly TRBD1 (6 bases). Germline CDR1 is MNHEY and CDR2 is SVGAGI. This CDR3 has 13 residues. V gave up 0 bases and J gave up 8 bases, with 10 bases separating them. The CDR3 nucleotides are TGTGCCAGCAGTTACTCGGACAGTGGCGGCTACACCTTC. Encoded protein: CASSYSDSGGYTF.

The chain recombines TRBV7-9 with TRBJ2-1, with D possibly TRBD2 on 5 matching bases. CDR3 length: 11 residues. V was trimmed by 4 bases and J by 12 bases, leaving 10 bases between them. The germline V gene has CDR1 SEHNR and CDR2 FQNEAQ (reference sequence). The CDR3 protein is CASSYPAGQFF. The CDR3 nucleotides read TGTGCCAGCAGCTATCCCGCGGGGCAGTTCTTC.

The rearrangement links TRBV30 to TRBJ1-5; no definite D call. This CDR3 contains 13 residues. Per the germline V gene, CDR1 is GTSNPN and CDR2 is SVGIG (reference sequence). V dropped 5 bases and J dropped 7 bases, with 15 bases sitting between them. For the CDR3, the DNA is TGTGCCTGGGCCACGGCGTCCGGGCAGCCCCAGCATTTT. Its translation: CAWATASGQPQHF.

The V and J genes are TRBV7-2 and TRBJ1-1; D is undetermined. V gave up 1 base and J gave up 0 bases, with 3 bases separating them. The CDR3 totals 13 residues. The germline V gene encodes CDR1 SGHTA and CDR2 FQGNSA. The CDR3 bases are TGTGCCAGCAGCTTAGTCATGAACACTGAAGCTTTCTTT. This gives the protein CASSLVMNTEAFF.

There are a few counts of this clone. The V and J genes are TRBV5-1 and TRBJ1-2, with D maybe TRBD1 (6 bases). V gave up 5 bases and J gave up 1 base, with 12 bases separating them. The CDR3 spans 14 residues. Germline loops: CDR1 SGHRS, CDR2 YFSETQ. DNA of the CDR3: TGCGCCAGCAGGGACAGAGACTTTAACTATGGCTACACCTTC. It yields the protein CASRDRDFNYGYTF.

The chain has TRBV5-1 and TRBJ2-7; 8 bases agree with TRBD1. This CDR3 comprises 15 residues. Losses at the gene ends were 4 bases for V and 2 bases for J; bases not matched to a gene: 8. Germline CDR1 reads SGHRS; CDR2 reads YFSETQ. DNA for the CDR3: TGCGCCAGCAGCCGAACCAACAGGGGGGCCTACGAGCAGTACTTC. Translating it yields CASSRTNRGAYEQYF.

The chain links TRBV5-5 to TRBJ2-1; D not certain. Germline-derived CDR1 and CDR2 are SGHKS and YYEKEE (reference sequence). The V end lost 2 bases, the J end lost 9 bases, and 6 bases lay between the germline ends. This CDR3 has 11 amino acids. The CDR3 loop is CASSFMSEQFF. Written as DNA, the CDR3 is TGTGCCAGCAGCTTTATGAGTGAGCAGTTCTTC.

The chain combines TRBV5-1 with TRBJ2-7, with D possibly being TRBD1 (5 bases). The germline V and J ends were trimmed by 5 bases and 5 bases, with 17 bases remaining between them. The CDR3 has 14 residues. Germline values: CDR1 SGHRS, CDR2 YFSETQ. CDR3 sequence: CASRPGQGTDEQYF. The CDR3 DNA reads TGCGCCAGCAGACCAGGCCAGGGTACAGACGAGCAGTACTTC.